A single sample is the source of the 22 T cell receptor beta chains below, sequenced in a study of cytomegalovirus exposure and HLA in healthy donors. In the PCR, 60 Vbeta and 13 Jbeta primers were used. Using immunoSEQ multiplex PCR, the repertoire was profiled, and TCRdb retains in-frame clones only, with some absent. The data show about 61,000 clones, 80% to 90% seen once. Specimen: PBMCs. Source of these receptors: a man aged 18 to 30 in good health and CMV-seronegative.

CDR3 in DNA: TGTGCCAGCAGCTTAGACAGATACGAGCAGTACTTC. Its protein is CASSLDRYEQYF. V gene TRBV11-2 combines with J gene TRBJ2-7; D gene uncertain. V was clipped by 0 bases and J by 4 bases, with 4 bases between them. Looked up from germline, CDR1 is SGHAT and CDR2 is FQNNGV. The CDR3 is 12 residues long. The full variable domain, completed using reference TRBV11-2 and TRBJ2-7, is EAGVAQSPRYKIIEKRQSVAFWCNPISGHATLYWYQQILGQGPKLLIQFQNNGVVDDSQLPKDRFSAERLKGVDSTLKIQPAKLEDSAVYLCASSLDRYEQYFGPGTRLTVT.

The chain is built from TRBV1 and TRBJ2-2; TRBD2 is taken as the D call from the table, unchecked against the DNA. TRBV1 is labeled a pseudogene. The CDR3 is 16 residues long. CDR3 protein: CTSSRTSGANTGELFF. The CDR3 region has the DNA TGCACCAGCAGCCGGACTAGCGGGGCGAACACCGGGGAGCTGTTTTTT.

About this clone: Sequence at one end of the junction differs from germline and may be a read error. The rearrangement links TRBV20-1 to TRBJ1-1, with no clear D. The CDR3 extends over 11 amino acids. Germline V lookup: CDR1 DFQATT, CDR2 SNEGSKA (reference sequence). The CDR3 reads CGARSDTEAFF. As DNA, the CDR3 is TGCGGTGCCCGGTCGGACACTGAAGCTTTCTTT.

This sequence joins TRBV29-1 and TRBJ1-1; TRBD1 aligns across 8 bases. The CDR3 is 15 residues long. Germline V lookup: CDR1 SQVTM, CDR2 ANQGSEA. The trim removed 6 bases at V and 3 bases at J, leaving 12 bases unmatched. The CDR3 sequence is CSVRGDRGKDTEAFF. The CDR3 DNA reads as TGCAGCGTGAGAGGAGACAGGGGTAAAGACACTGAAGCTTTCTTT.

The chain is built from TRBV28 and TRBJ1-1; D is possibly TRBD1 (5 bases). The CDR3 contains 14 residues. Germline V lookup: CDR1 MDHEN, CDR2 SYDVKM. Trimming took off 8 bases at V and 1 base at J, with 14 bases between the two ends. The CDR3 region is CASGRMDTNTEAFF. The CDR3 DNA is TGTGCCAGCGGACGAATGGACACGAACACTGAAGCTTTCTTT.

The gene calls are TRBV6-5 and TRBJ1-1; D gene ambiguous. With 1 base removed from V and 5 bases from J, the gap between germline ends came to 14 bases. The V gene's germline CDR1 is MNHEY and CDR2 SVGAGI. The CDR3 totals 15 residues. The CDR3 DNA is TGTGCCAGCAGTTACTATGGCCTACCGGGAACTGAAGCTTTCTTT. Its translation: CASSYYGLPGTEAFF.

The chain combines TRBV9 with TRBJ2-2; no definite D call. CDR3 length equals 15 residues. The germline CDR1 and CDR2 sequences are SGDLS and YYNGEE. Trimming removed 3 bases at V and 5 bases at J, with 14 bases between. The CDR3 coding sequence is TGTGCCAGCAGCGCGACCGGGTCTAGAACCGGGGAGCTGTTTTTT. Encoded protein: CASSATGSRTGELFF.

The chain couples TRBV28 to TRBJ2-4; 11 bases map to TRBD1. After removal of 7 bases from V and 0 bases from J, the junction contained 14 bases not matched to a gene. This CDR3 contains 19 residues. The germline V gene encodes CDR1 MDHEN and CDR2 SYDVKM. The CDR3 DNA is TGTGCCAGCAAAACCGCAGGGACAGGGGGGACACTAGCCAAAAACATTCAGTACTTC. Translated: CASKTAGTGGTLAKNIQYF.

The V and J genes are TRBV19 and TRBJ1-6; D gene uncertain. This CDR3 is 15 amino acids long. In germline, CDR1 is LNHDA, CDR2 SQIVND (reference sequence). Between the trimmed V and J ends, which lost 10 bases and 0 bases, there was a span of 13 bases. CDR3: CATLDSSSYNSPLHF. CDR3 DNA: TGTGCCACCCTGGACTCGAGCTCCTATAATTCACCCCTCCACTTT.

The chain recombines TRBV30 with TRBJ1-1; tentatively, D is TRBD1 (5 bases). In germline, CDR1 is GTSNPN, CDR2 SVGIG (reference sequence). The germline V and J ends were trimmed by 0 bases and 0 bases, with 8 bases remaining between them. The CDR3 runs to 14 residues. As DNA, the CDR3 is TGTGCCTGGAGTGTAGGACACTTGAACACTGAAGCTTTCTTT. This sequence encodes CAWSVGHLNTEAFF.

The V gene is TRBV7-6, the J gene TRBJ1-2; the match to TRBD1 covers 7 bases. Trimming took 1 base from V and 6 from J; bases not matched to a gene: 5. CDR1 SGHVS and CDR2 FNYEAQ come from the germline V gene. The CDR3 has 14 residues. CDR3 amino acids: CASSLDRGGHGYTF. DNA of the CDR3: TGTGCCAGCAGCTTAGATCGAGGGGGCCATGGCTACACCTTC. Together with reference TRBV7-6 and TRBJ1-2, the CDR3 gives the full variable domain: GAGVSQSPRYKVTKRGQDVALRCDPISGHVSLYWYRQALGQGPEFLTYFNYEAQQDKSGLPNDRFSAERPEGSISTLTIQRTEQRDSAMYRCASSLDRGGHGYTFGSGTRLTVV.

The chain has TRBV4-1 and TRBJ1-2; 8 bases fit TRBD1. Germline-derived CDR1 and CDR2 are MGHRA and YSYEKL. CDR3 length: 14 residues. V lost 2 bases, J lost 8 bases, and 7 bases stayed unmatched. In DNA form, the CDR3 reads TGCGCCAGCAGCCAACCCGGGACAGGAAAAGGCTACACCTTC. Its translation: CASSQPGTGKGYTF.

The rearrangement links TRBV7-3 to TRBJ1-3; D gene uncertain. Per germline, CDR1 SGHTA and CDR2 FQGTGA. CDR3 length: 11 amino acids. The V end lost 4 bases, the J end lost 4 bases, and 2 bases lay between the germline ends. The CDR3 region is CASSSGNTIYF. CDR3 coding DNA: TGTGCCAGCAGCTCGGGAAACACCATATATTTT.

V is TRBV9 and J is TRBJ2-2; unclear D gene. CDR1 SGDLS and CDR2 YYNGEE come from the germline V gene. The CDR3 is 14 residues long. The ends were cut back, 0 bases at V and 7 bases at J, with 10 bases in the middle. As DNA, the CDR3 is TGTGCCAGCAGCGTAGCCTCGTTTGTCGGGGAGCTGTTTTTT. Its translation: CASSVASFVGELFF.

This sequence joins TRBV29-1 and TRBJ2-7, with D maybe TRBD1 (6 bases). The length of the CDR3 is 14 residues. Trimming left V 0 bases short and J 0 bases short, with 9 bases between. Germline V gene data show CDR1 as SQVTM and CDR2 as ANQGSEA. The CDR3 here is CSVEETGSSYEQYF. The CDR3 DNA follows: TGCAGCGTTGAAGAGACAGGCAGCTCCTACGAGCAGTACTTC.

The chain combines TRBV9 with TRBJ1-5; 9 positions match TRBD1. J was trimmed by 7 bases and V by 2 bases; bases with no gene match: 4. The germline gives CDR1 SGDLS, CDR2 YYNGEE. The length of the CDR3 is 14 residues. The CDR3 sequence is CASSVDRGGQPQHF. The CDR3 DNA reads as TGTGCCAGCAGCGTGGACAGGGGCGGCCAGCCCCAGCATTTT. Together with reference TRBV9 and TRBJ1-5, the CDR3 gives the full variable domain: DSGVTQTPKHLITATGQRVTLRCSPRSGDLSVYWYQQSLDQGLQFLIQYYNGEERAKGNILERFSAQQFPDLHSELNLSSLELGDSALYFCASSVDRGGQPQHFGDGTRLSIL.

The CDR3 is CASSLQAGTNTGELFF. The DNA for the CDR3 is TGTGCCAGCAGCTTACAAGCAGGGACGAACACCGGGGAGCTGTTTTTT. This chain joins TRBV11-2 and TRBJ2-2, with D tentatively TRBD1 (5 bases). This CDR3 contains 16 residues. With 2 bases removed from V and 0 bases from J, the gap between germline ends came to 10 bases. Germline V gene data show CDR1 as SGHAT and CDR2 as FQNNGV.

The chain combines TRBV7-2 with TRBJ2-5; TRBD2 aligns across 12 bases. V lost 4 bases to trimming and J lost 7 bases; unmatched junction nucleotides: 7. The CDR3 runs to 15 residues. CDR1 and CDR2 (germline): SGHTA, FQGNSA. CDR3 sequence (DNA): TGTGCCAGCAGCTACACTAGCGGGGGGCCAGGGACCCAGTACTTC. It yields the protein CASSYTSGGPGTQYF.

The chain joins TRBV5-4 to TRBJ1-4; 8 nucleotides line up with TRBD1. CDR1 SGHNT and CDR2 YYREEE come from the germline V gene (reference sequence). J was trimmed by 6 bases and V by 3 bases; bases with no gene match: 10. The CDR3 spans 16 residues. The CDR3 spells CASSSKGQGRDEKLFF. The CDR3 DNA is TGTGCCAGCAGCTCGAAAGGACAGGGACGAGATGAAAAACTGTTTTTT.

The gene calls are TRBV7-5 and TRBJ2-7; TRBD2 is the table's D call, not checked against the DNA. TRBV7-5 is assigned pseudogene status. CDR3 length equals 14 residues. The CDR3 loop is CARSSRGLHYEQYF. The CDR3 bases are TGTGCCAGAAGCTCCCGGGGGTTACACTACGAGCAGTACTTC.

CDR3 protein: CASSRVGPTNTEAFF. The DNA for the CDR3 is TGTGCCAGCAGTCGGGTTGGTCCTACGAACACTGAAGCTTTCTTT. The chain combines TRBV28 with TRBJ1-1; D call uncertain. The CDR3 consists of 15 residues. The germline gives CDR1 MDHEN, CDR2 SYDVKM. V lost 5 bases and J 1 base, leaving 14 bases between the germline ends.

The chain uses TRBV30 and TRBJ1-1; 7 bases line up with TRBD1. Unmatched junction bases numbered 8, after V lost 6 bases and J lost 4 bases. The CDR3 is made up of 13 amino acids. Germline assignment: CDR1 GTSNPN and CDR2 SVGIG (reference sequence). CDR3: CACNTGVGTEAFF. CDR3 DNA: TGTGCCTGCAACACAGGGGTGGGCACTGAAGCTTTCTTT.